This TCR beta chain was identified during a study of shared T cell receptors in the human thymus. Data came from immunoSEQ multiplex PCR; TCRdb stores just in-frame clones and leaves some out. The sample contains about 660,000 clones, roughly 88% of which appear only once. Another study also made use of these data, one on human thymus T cells. In that study: Thymic repertoires of unrelated individuals were reported in related research to overlap highly.

The TCR comes from a boy younger than two with a congenital heart defect. The material sequenced was thymocytes.

DNA of the CDR3: TGTGCCTGGAGTGTGTGGGAGGGGTACACAGATACGCAGTATTTT. Its protein is CAWSVWEGYTDTQYF. The chain uses TRBV30 and TRBJ2-3, with 7 bases that match TRBD2. V was pared by 0 bases and J by 2 bases, with 5 bases of the junction left unmatched. CDR1 and CDR2 from the germline V gene are GTSNPN and SVGIG (reference sequence). CDR3 length: 15 amino acids.